The source of this T cell receptor (beta chain) is a study of graft-versus-host responses after intestinal transplantation. Study details: Multivisceral, liver-intestinal, or isolated intestinal transplants were performed in recipients. The study, taken as a whole, reports: The authors found GvH clones in recipient marrow, some appearing first in ileum or blood.

On this clone: No antigen is known for it.

Some clones are missing from TCRdb's copy, which holds only in-frame ones; the method was immunoSEQ multiplex PCR. The top ten clones hold about 1.7% of a sample with some 64,000 clones, approximately 90% of them seen once. The CDR3 has 19 residues. V was shortened by 5 bases and J by 3 bases, with 29 bases between the two germline ends. The V gene's germline CDR1 is MNHEY and CDR2 SMNVEV (reference sequence). The receptor was derived from a human donor who was the organ donor for an intestinal transplant. The sample here was unstimulated CD8+ T cells sorted from spleen or lymph node cells, taken before transplant. The gene calls are TRBV27 and TRBJ2-7, with D possibly matching TRBD2 (6 bases). The CDR3 DNA sequence: TGTGCCAGCAGTACAAACGGTGGGAGATGGGGACTCATCTACTACGAGCAGTACTTC. This gives the protein CASSTNGGRWGLIYYEQYF.